These 13 T cell receptor beta chains share one sample of origin, sequenced in a study of blood T cell repertoires in COVID-19. Clones were read by immunoSEQ multiplex PCR, and TCRdb kept only the in-frame ones, dropping some. The table lists 150,000 to 160,000 clones, around three quarters of them singletons, with under 2% in the top ten. Material: peripheral blood. Source of these receptors: a man older than 75 with acute or convalescent COVID-19.

This sequence joins TRBV5-6 and TRBJ1-2; 10 bases agree with TRBD1. The CDR3 totals 16 residues. J was trimmed by 7 bases and V by 2 bases; bases with no gene match: 11. Germline CDR1 and CDR2: SGHDT and YYEEEE. CDR3 protein: CASSLIPGQGYGGYTF. CDR3 DNA sequence: TGTGCCAGCAGCTTAATACCGGGACAGGGGTACGGTGGCTACACCTTC. Supplemented by reference TRBV5-6 and TRBJ1-2, the full variable domain reads DAGVTQSPTHLIKTRGQQVTLRCSPKSGHDTVSWYQQALGQGPQFIFQYYEEEERQRGNFPDRFSGHQFPNYSSELNVNALLLGDSALYLCASSLIPGQGYGGYTFGSGTRLTVV.

This clone has just a few counts. The chain combines TRBV11-3 with TRBJ2-1; 8 positions agree with TRBD2. The CDR3 spans 18 residues. Germline CDR1 and CDR2: SGHNT and YENEEA. The trim removed 0 bases at V and 3 bases at J, leaving 10 bases unmatched. This CDR3 is CASSLDQGGSGGYNEQFF. In DNA form, the CDR3 reads TGTGCCAGCAGCTTAGATCAAGGCGGGAGCGGGGGCTACAATGAGCAGTTCTTC.

The gene calls are TRBV5-1 and TRBJ1-1, with D hard to call. The CDR3 has 13 amino acids. The germline V gene has CDR1 SGHRS and CDR2 YFSETQ. V was shortened by 3 bases and J by 1 base, with 7 bases between the two germline ends. This chain's CDR3 is CASSSGTNTEAFF. In nucleotides, the CDR3 is TGCGCCAGCAGCTCAGGTACGAACACTGAAGCTTTCTTT.

The chain recombines TRBV5-1 with TRBJ2-7, with 7 bases fitting TRBD1. The CDR3 has 16 residues. V lost 4 bases and J lost 2; bases outside the gene matches: 12. Germline CDR1 and CDR2: SGHRS and YFSETQ. For the CDR3, the DNA is TGCGCCAGCAGCCCGGCAACTCCGGGGACAGCCTACGAGCAGTACGTC. It is translated as CASSPATPGTAYEQYV.

The J gene is TRBJ1-2, the V gene TRBV18; 8 bases map to TRBD1. The CDR3 loop spans 16 amino acids. CDR1 and CDR2 from the germline V gene are KGHSH and LQKENI. V was pared by 0 bases and J by 3 bases, with 6 bases of the junction left unmatched. CDR3 nucleotide sequence: TGTGCCAGCTCACCACCTCTCGCAGGGGGCGACTATGGCTACACCTTC. This gives the protein CASSPPLAGGDYGYTF.

This clone was seen more than once but under ten times. This rearrangement joins TRBV5-1 to TRBJ2-1; the match to TRBD2 covers 14 bases. This CDR3 has 18 residues. J lost 0 bases, V lost 3 bases, and 5 bases had no gene match. The germline CDR1 and CDR2 sequences are SGHRS and YFSETQ. The CDR3 here is CASSSGLAGASSYNEQFF. The CDR3 DNA reads as TGCGCCAGCAGCTCGGGACTAGCGGGGGCAAGCTCCTACAATGAGCAGTTCTTC.

This clone has just a few counts. The chain has TRBV5-8 and TRBJ1-1; 8 bases map to TRBD1. Germline CDR1 reads SGHTS; CDR2 reads YDEGEE. The junction had 7 bases not matched to a gene; V was cut back by 5 bases and J by 1 base. This CDR3 has 15 residues. The CDR3 DNA reads TGTGCCAGCAGTCTGACACAGGGGGGGAACACTGAAGCTTTCTTT. This translates into CASSLTQGGNTEAFF.

This clone showed up just once. The chain recombines TRBV27 with TRBJ2-5, with 12 bases that match TRBD2. Losses at the gene ends were 4 bases for V and 5 bases for J; bases not matched to a gene: 11. Germline V gene lookup returns CDR1 MNHEY and CDR2 SMNVEV (reference sequence). The CDR3 consists of 17 residues. The CDR3, as DNA: TGTGCCAGCAGTTCTCACCTAGCGGGGGGGCGACGGGAGACCCAGTACTTC. Amino acid sequence: CASSSHLAGGRRETQYF.

The chain joins TRBV2 to TRBJ2-6; tentatively, D is TRBD2 (7 bases). The CDR3 consists of 16 residues. Per germline, CDR1 SNHLY and CDR2 FYNNEI. V was clipped by 6 bases and J by 0 bases, with 12 bases between them. The CDR3 bases are TGTGCCAGCAGGGGGGGGACAACCTCTGGGGCCAACGTCCTGACTTTC. As protein: CASRGGTTSGANVLTF. The full variable domain, completed using reference TRBV2 and TRBJ2-6, is EPEVTQTPSHQVTQMGQEVILRCVPISNHLYFYWYRQILGQKVEFLVSFYNNEISEKSEIFDDQFSVERPDGSNFTLKIRSTKLEDSAMYFCASRGGTTSGANVLTFGAGSRLTVL.

The chain uses TRBV5-6 and TRBJ2-7, with 9 bases identical to TRBD1. The CDR3 loop spans 17 amino acids. Germline V gene lookup returns CDR1 SGHDT and CDR2 YYEEEE. After removal of 2 bases from V and 6 bases from J, the junction contained 15 bases not matched to a gene. The CDR3 nucleotides are TGTGCCAGCAGCTTCCTCTCTAGTCTGGGACAGGGTAGCGAGCAGTACGTC. Protein sequence: CASSFLSSLGQGSEQYV.

The CDR3 nucleotides are TGTGCCAGCAGTTGGACAGTGGATAGCAATCAGCCCCAGCATTTT. Translated, it gives CASSWTVDSNQPQHF. The chain employs TRBV6-5 and TRBJ1-5, with D tentatively TRBD1 (6 bases). With 4 bases removed from V and 0 bases from J, the gap between germline ends came to 10 bases. In germline, CDR1 is MNHEY, CDR2 SVGAGI. The CDR3 covers 15 residues.

The chain recombines TRBV18 with TRBJ1-6; 8 nucleotides match TRBD1. With V trimmed by 1 base and J by 3 bases, 2 bases remained unmatched. Germline CDR1 KGHSH, CDR2 LQKENI. This CDR3 region has 16 residues. CDR3 residues: CASSPRTGGYNSPLHF. The CDR3 coding sequence is TGTGCCAGCTCACCACGAACAGGGGGCTATAATTCACCCCTCCACTTT.

V gene TRBV6-2 or TRBV6-3 combines with J gene TRBJ2-7; TRBD1 matches at 10 bases. The CDR3 totals 15 residues. CDR1 and CDR2 from the germline V gene are MNHEY and SVGEGT. V lost 4 bases to trimming and J lost 5 bases; unmatched junction nucleotides: 8. The CDR3 region is CASSSIGTGVDEQYF. CDR3 DNA: TGTGCCAGCAGTTCCATCGGGACAGGGGTTGACGAGCAGTACTTC.